The entry that follows covers one TCR beta chain sequence. No antigen is known for it. The data derive from a study of radiation and T cells in renal cell carcinoma. Study results and caveats: Baseline intratumoral clonotype presence is unknown without pretreatment biopsies.

Trimming removed 4 bases at V and 5 bases at J, with 13 bases between. The germline gives CDR1 SGHRS, CDR2 YFSETQ. This CDR3 is 14 amino acids long. As for time point: blood 4 weeks post-SBRT, at nephrectomy. Treatment meaning: 15 Gy SBRT to primary tumor, nephrectomy 4 weeks later. Profiled with immunoSEQ multiplex PCR; TCRdb holds only in-frame clones, not every one. Of just over 95,000 clones listed, roughly 88% are singletons. This sample comprised blood, obtained from a patient whose treatment included radiotherapy and nephrectomy. The source of this sequence is a man between 60 and 75 years old with renal cell carcinoma. The chain couples TRBV5-1 to TRBJ2-1; D gene ambiguous. This CDR3 reads CASSPGGSHNEQFF. In DNA, the CDR3 is TGCGCCAGCAGCCCCGGTGGTTCCCACAATGAGCAGTTCTTC.